The T cell receptor (beta chain) described here comes from a study of blood T cell repertoires in COVID-19. About the research overall: The United States, Italy and Spain supplied acute and convalescent COVID-19 samples. T cells, B-cell-depleted T cells, or PBMCs provided the cDNA or gDNA that served as material.

CDR1 and CDR2 from the germline V gene are LNHNV and YYDKDF (reference sequence). CDR3 size: 15 residues. Trimming stripped 1 base from V and 2 bases from J, with 8 bases between. Original processing methods: Estimated nucleated cell counts came from reference gene primer amplification. TCRdb's copy holds only in-frame clones and misses some; the assay was immunoSEQ multiplex PCR. D and trimming were read from the DNA, whereas the V and J calls and clone size are those reported in that table. The table records roughly 110,000 clones, about 80% of them present only once. The source of this sequence is a woman in her fifties or sixties with acute or convalescent COVID-19. Sample: peripheral blood. The chain carries TRBV15 and TRBJ2-2; D is perhaps TRBD1 (5 bases). CDR3 region: CATSRGTSNTGELFF. The CDR3 region has the DNA TGTGCCACCAGCAGAGGGACAAGTAACACCGGGGAGCTGTTTTTT.